A selection of T cell receptor beta chains follows, all from one sample in a study of cytomegalovirus exposure and HLA in healthy donors. Produced via immunoSEQ multiplex PCR; TCRdb's table is partial and in-frame only. The table records approximately 110,000 clones, around 82% of them present only once. The sequencing input was PBMCs. All receptors derive from a woman aged 25 to 39 in good health and CMV-seropositive. Each CDR3 is given with its conserved first and last residue. A D gene is named only where the DNA matches it firmly. Rows may omit the clone size; those that give it use once, few, many or a size class.

d_call j_call v_call clone_size cdr3_aa cdr3_nt
TRBD1 TRBJ1-1 TRBV5-4 . CASSWTGPNTEAFF TGTGCCAGCAGCTGGACAGGACCGAACACTGAAGCTTTCTTT
TRBD1 TRBJ1-3 TRBV30 . CAWSSTGGNSGNTIYF TGTGCCTGGAGTTCCACAGGGGGCAACTCTGGAAACACCATATATTTT
TRBD2 TRBJ2-7 TRBV5-1 . CASSTGLAVTYEQYF TGCGCCAGCAGCACGGGACTAGCGGTAACCTACGAGCAGTACTTC
. TRBJ2-7 TRBV9 once CASSAREMTQWYYEQYF TGTGCCAGCAGCGCCCGGGAAATGACTCAGTGGTACTACGAGCAGTACTTC
. TRBJ2-7 TRBV20-1 . CSALNYEQYF TGCAGTGCTTTAAACTACGAGCAGTACTTC
. TRBJ2-1 TRBV7-3 . CASSFDREAEQFF TGTGCCAGCAGCTTCGACAGGGAGGCTGAGCAGTTCTTC
. TRBJ2-7 TRBV7-8 once CASSTSTGTISYEQYF TGTGCCAGCAGCACGTCGACAGGCACGATTTCCTACGAGCAGTACTTC
. TRBJ1-1 TRBV10-3 . CATLSGQGLTTEAFF TGTGCCACCCTCTCGGGGCAGGGGTTGACCACTGAAGCTTTCTTT
. TRBJ2-1 TRBV21-1 . CASSPQRGTYNEQFF TGTGCCAGCAGCCCTCAACGCGGGACCTACAATGAGCAGTTCTTC
. TRBJ2-1 TRBV6-1 once CASSRTDNEQFF TGTGCCAGCAGTCGGACTGACAATGAGCAGTTCTTC
TRBD1 TRBJ1-5 TRBV11-2 . CASSRGQGAYQPQHF TGTGCCAGCAGCCGTGGACAGGGGGCTTATCAGCCCCAGCATTTT
TRBD1 TRBJ2-5 TRBV30 once CAWGGQGLETQYF TGTGCCTGGGGGGGACAGGGATTGGAGACCCAGTACTTC
TRBD1 TRBJ1-2 TRBV4-2 . CASSQVGDRGNYGYTF TGTGCCAGCAGCCAAGTGGGGGACAGGGGGAACTATGGCTACACCTTC
TRBD1 TRBJ2-7 TRBV6-1 . CASKASRGPGYEQYF TGTGCCAGCAAAGCGTCCAGGGGGCCGGGATACGAGCAGTACTTC
TRBD1 TRBJ2-7 TRBV7-9 . CASSSPGGGPPYEQYF TGTGCCAGCAGCTCCCCAGGGGGCGGGCCTCCCTACGAGCAGTACTTC
. TRBJ2-7 TRBV6-5 few CASSPDYLLGEQYF TGTGCCAGCAGCCCCGACTATCTTTTAGGTGAGCAGTACTTC
TRBD2 TRBJ2-1 TRBV9 . CASSGPGLAYNEQFF TGTGCCAGCAGCGGCCCGGGACTAGCCTACAATGAGCAGTTCTTC
TRBD2 TRBJ2-1 TRBV5-5 . CASSLGWWASGIPPEQFF TGTGCCAGCAGCTTGGGCTGGTGGGCTAGCGGGATTCCACCTGAGCAGTTCTTC
. TRBJ2-7 TRBV10-3 . CAITSSANYEQYF TGTGCCATCACTAGTAGCGCCAACTACGAGCAGTACTTC
TRBD2 TRBJ2-2 TRBV5-1 . CASSDLAGGPAGELFF TGCGCCAGCAGCGATCTAGCGGGAGGGCCGGCCGGGGAGCTGTTTTTT
TRBD1 TRBJ1-4 TRBV2 . CASSGQGLGNEKLFF TGTGCCAGCAGTGGACAGGGACTAGGTAATGAAAAACTGTTTTTT
. TRBJ1-6 TRBV19 once CASSAGDNSPLHF TGTGCCAGCTCGGCGGGGGATAATTCACCCCTCCACTTT
. TRBJ2-7 TRBV9 . CASSAQGGGYEQYF TGTGCCAGCAGCGCACAGGGTGGCGGATACGAGCAGTACTTC
. TRBJ2-5 TRBV5-1 . CASSLVSDQETQYF TGCGCCAGCAGCTTGGTTAGCGATCAAGAGACCCAGTACTTC
. TRBJ1-1 TRBV2 once CASRTGGADTEAFF TGTGCCAGCAGGACTGGGGGGGCGGACACTGAAGCTTTCTTT
. TRBJ1-5 TRBV27 . CASSFRGRGQPQHF TGTGCCAGCAGTTTCCGGGGAAGAGGGCAGCCCCAGCATTTT
TRBD1 TRBJ1-1 TRBV7-3 . CASSPGTGTEAFF TGTGCCAGCAGCCCCGGGACAGGCACTGAAGCTTTCTTT
TRBD2 TRBJ2-1 TRBV4-1 . CASSHGLAQNEQFF TGCGCCAGCAGCCACGGACTAGCTCAGAATGAGCAGTTCTTC
. TRBJ2-5 TRBV10-3 . CAISDRDLSETQYF TGTGCCATCAGTGACAGGGATTTGTCAGAGACCCAGTACTTC
. TRBJ2-7 TRBV30 . CAWSVPRRTYEQYF TGTGCCTGGAGTGTACCGAGGCGGACCTACGAGCAGTACTTC
. TRBJ1-3 TRBV10-1 . CASSRGNSGNTIYF TGCGCCAGCAGTCGCGGGAACTCTGGAAACACCATATATTTT
. TRBJ1-2 TRBV7-9 . CASDRINYGYTF TGTGCCAGCGACAGGATTAACTATGGCTACACCTTC
. TRBJ2-2 TRBV4-1 . CASSPAGVRMLDTGELFF TGCGCCAGCAGCCCCGCAGGGGTAAGAATGTTAGACACCGGGGAGCTGTTTTTT
. TRBJ2-7 TRBV7-9 . CASSLKGGRSYEQYF TGTGCCAGCAGCTTAAAAGGTGGCAGGTCATACGAGCAGTACTTC
. TRBJ1-1 TRBV6-5 . CASSPDSHEVTEAFF TGTGCCAGCAGTCCGGACAGCCACGAGGTAACTGAAGCTTTCTTT
. TRBJ2-2 TRBV7-3 few CASSSPGTNTGELFF TGTGCCAGCAGCTCTCCCGGGACTAACACCGGGGAGCTGTTTTTT